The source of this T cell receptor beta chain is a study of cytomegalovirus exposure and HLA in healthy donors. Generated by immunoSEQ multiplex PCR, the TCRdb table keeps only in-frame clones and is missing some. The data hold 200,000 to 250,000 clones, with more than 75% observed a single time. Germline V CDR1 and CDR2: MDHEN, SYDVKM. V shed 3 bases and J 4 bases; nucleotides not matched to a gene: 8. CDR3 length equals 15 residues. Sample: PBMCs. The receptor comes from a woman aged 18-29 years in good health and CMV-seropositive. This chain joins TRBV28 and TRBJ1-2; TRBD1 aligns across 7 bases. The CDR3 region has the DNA TGTGCCAGCAGTTTCTTGGCAGGGGGAACCTATGGCTACACCTTC. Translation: CASSFLAGGTYGYTF.